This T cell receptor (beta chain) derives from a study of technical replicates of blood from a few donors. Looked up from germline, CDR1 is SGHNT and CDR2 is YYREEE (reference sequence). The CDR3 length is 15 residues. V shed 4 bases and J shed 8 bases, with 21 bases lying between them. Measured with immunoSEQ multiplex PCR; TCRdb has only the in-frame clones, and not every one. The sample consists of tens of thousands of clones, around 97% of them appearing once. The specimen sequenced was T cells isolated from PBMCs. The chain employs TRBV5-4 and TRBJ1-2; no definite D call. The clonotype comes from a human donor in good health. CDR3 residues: CASSIWVEGVEGYTF. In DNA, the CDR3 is TGTGCCAGCAGCATATGGGTAGAGGGAGTAGAAGGCTACACCTTC. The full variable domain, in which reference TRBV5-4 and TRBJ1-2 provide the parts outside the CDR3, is ETGVTQSPTHLIKTRGQQVTLRCSSQSGHNTVSWYQQALGQGPQFIFQYYREEENGRGNFPPRFSGLQFPNYSSELNVNALELDDSALYLCASSIWVEGVEGYTFGSGTRLTVV.